This T cell receptor (beta chain) was identified during a study of cytomegalovirus exposure and HLA in healthy donors. Study-wide points: TCR beta V- and J-gene trimming, according to a later analysis, was linked to a missense DCLRE1C variant. The presence/absence work took it that sequencing depth was about the same across donors.

The donors comprised healthy bone marrow donors. Looked up from germline, CDR1 is LNHDA and CDR2 is SQIVND (reference sequence). With V trimmed by 7 bases and J by 8 bases, 6 bases remained unmatched. The CDR3 sequence is 13 residues long. This clone was seen only a few times. Its antigen is not known. With 60 Vbeta and 13 Jbeta primers, the PCR was carried out. Original data processing: In a later analysis, approximately 80 million unique TCR beta chains included roughly 11 million shared by two or more donors. TCRdb's copy holds only in-frame clones and misses some; the assay was immunoSEQ multiplex PCR. V and J calls and clone size are copied from that table; D and trimming were computed from the DNA. Seen here are hundreds of thousands of clones, approximately 70% observed once, and the top ten hold around 2.6%.

The origin of this receptor is a man in his forties or fifties in good health and CMV-seropositive. Sequenced sample: PBMCs. V usage is TRBV19 and J usage is TRBJ2-2; the match to TRBD1 covers 8 bases. The CDR3 DNA sequence: TGTGCCAGTACTCAGGGGGCCAGGGGGGAGCTGTTTTTT. It translates to CASTQGARGELFF.